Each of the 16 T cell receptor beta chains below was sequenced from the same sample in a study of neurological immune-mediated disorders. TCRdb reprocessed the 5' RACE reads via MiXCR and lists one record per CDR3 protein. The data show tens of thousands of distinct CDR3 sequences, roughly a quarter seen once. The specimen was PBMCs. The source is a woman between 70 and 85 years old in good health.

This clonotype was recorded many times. CDR3 bases: TGTGCCAGCAGCTTAGACAGTCTGTCCTACGAGCAGTACTTC. This translates into CASSLDSLSYEQYF. The chain uses TRBV7-9 and TRBJ2-7; no firm D call. CDR1 is SEHNR and CDR2 is FQNEAQ in the germline V gene (reference sequence). V gave up 1 base and J gave up 1 base, with 8 bases separating them. This CDR3 spans 14 amino acids.

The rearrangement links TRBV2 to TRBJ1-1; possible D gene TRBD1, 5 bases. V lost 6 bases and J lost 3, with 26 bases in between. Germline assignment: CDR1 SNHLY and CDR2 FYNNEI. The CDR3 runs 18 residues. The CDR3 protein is CASRENPSGLPGDTEAFF. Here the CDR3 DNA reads TGTGCCAGCAGAGAAAACCCCTCGGGACTTCCTGGGGACACTGAAGCTTTCTTT.

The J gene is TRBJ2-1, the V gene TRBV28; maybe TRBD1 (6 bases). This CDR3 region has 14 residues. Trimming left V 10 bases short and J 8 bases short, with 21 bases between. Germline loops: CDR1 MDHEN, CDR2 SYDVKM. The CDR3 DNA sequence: TGTGCCAACTCGCCCCAGGGGTCCCGCGATGAGCAGTTCTTC. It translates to CANSPQGSRDEQFF.

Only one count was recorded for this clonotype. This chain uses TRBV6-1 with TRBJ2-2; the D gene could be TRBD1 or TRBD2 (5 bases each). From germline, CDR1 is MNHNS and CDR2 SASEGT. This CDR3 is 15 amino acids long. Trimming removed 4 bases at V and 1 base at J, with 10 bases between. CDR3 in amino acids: CASSGGSGNTGELFF. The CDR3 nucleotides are TGTGCCAGCAGTGGGGGGAGCGGGAACACCGGGGAGCTGTTTTTT.

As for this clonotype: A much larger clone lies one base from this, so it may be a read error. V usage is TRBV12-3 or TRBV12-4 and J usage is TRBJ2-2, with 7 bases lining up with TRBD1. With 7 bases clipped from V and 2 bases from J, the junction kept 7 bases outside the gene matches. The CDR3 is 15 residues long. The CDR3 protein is CASIPGGINTGELFF. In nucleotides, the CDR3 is TGTGCCAGCATCCCAGGGGGAATTAACACCGGGGAGCTGTTTTTT.

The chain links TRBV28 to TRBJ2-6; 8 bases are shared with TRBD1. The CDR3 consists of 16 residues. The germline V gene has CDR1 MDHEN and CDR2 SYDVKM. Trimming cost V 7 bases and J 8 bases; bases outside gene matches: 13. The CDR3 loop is CASTIDRDRTSNVLTF. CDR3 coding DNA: TGTGCCAGCACCATAGACCGGGACAGGACCTCCAACGTCCTGACTTTC.

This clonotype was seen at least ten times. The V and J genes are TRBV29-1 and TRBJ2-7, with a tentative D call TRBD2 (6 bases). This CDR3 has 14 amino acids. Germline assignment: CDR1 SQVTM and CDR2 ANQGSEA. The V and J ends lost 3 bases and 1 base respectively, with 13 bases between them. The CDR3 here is CSVDPGGESYEQYF. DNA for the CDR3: TGCAGCGTTGATCCCGGGGGAGAATCCTACGAGCAGTACTTC.

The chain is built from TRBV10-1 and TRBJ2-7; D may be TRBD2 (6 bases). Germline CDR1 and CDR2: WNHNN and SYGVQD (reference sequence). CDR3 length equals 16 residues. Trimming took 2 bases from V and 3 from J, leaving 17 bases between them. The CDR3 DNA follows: TGCGCCAGCAGTGAGACTTCGGGTAGGACTAACTACGAGCAGTACTTC. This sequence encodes CASSETSGRTNYEQYF.

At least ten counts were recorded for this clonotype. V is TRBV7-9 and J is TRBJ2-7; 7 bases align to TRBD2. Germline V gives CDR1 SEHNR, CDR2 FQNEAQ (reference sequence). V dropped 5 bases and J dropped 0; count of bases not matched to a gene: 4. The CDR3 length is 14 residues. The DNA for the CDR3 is TGTGCCAGCAGCACAGCGGGAACCTCCTACGAGCAGTACTTC. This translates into CASSTAGTSYEQYF.

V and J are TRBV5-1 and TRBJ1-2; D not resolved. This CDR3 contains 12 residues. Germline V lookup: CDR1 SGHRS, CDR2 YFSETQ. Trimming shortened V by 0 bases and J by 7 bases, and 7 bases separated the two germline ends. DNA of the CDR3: TGCGCCAGCAGCTTGGATCTGAGTGGCTACACCTTC. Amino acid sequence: CASSLDLSGYTF.

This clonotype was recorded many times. The CDR3 region is CASSPGQGYGEQFF. DNA of the CDR3: TGTGCCAGCAGCCCGGGACAGGGTTATGGTGAGCAGTTCTTC. The chain couples TRBV27 to TRBJ2-1; TRBD1 matches at 9 bases. The CDR3 sequence is 14 residues long. J lost 9 bases, V lost 6 bases, and 9 bases had no gene match. Germline V gives CDR1 MNHEY, CDR2 SMNVEV (reference sequence).

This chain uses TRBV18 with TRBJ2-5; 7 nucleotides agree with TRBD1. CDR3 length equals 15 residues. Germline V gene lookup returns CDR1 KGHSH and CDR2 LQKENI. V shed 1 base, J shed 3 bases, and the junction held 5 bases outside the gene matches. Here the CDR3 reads CASSPRTDREETQYF. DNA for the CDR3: TGTGCCAGCTCACCACGAACCGACAGGGAAGAGACCCAGTACTTC.

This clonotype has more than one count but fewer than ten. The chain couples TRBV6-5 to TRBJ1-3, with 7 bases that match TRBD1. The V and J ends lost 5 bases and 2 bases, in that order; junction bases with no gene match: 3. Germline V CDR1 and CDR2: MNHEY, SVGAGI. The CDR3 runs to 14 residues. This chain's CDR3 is CASSQGGTGNTIYF. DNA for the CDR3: TGTGCCAGCAGTCAGGGGGGTACTGGAAACACCATATATTTT.

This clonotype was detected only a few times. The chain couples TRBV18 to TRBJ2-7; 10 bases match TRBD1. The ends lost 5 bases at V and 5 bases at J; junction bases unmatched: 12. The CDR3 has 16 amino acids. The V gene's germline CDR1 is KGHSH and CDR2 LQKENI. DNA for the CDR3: TGTGCCAGCTCAGACGGTATGGACAGGGGGACGAACGAGCAGTACTTC. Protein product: CASSDGMDRGTNEQYF.

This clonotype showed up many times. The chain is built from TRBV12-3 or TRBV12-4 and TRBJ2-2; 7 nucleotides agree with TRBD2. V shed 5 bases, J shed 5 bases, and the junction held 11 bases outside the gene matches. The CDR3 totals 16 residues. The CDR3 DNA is TGTGCCAGCAGTCCCCTCCTAGCGGAGAAGACCGGGGAGCTGTTTTTT. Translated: CASSPLLAEKTGELFF.

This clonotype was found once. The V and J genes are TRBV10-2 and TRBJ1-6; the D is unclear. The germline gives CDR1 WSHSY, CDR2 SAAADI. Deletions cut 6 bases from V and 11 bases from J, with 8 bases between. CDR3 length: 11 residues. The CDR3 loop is CASRDGAPLHF. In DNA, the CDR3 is TGCGCCAGCAGAGATGGGGCACCCCTCCACTTT.